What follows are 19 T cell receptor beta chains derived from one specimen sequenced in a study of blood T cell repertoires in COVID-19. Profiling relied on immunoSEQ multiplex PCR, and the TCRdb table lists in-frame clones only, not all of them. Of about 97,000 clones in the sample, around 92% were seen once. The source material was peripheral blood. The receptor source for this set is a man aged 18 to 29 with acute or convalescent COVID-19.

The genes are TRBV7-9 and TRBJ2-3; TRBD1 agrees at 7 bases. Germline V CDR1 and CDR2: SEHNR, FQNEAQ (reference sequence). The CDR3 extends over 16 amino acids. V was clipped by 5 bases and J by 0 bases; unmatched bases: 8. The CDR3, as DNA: TGTGCCAGCAGCCCCGGGACAGCCTCTAGCACAGATACGCAGTATTTT. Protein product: CASSPGTASSTDTQYF.

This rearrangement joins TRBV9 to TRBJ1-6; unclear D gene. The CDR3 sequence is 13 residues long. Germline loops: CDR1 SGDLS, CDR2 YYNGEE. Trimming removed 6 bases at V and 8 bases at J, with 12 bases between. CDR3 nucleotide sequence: TGTGCCAGCACCAGGATGATGGATTCACCCCTCCACTTT. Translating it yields CASTRMMDSPLHF.

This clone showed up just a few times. CDR3 protein: CASSRDRSSYEQYF. CDR3 sequence (DNA): TGTGCCAGCAGCCGGGACAGGAGCTCCTACGAGCAGTACTTC. The J gene is TRBJ2-7, the V gene TRBV6-6; 8 nucleotides match TRBD1. The junction had 4 bases not matched to a gene; V was cut back by 6 bases and J by 0 bases. Germline assignment: CDR1 MNHNY and CDR2 SVGAGI (reference sequence). This CDR3 is 14 amino acids long.

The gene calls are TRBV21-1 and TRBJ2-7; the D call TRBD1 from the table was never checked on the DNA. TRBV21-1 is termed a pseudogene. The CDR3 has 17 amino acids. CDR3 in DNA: TGTGCCAGCAGCAACCTGAATTTGACCAGGGGGGACTACGAGCAGTACTTC. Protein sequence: CASSNLNLTRGDYEQYF.

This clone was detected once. The CDR3 coding sequence is TGTGCCAGCAGCCAATACAGGGGGCTGGGGTCGAGAACTGAAGCTTTCTTT. Translation gives CASSQYRGLGSRTEAFF. This chain links TRBV14 with TRBJ1-1; 9 positions agree with TRBD1. V was clipped by 2 bases and J by 5 bases; unmatched bases: 12. CDR3 length: 17 amino acids. Germline lookup yields CDR1 SGHDN and CDR2 FVKESK.

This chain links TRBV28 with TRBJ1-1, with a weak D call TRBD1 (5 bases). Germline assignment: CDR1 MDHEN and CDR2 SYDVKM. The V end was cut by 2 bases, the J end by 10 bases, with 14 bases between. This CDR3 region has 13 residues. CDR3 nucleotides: TGTGCCAGCAGTTTAGATGGCGGGGGGGGAGCTTTCTTT. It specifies CASSLDGGGGAFF.

The CDR3 reads CASSLQIQGAHEQYF. As DNA, the CDR3 is TGTGCCAGCAGCTTGCAGATTCAGGGGGCCCACGAGCAGTACTTC. J is TRBJ2-7 and V is TRBV27; TRBD1 matches at 8 bases. Germline values: CDR1 MNHEY, CDR2 SMNVEV (reference sequence). Trimming took 6 bases from V and 5 from J; bases not matched to a gene: 12. The CDR3 length is 15 residues.

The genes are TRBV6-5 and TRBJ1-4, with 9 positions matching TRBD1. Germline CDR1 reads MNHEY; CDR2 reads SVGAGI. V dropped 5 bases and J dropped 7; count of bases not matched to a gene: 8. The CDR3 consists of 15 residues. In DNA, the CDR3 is TGTGCCAGCAGTCCCGCCGGGACAGGGTTTGAAAAACTGTTTTTT. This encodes CASSPAGTGFEKLFF.

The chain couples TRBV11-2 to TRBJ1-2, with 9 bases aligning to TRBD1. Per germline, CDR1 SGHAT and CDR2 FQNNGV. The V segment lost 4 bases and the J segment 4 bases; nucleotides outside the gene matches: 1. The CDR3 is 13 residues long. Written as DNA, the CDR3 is TGTGCCAGCAGCTCGACAGGGGGCTATGGCTACACCTTC. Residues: CASSSTGGYGYTF.

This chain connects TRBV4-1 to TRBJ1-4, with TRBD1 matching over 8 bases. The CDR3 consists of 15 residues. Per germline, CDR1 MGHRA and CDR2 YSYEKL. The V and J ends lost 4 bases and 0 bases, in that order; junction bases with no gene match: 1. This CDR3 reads CASSPTGATNEKLFF. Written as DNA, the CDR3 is TGCGCCAGCAGCCCGACAGGGGCAACTAATGAAAAACTGTTTTTT.

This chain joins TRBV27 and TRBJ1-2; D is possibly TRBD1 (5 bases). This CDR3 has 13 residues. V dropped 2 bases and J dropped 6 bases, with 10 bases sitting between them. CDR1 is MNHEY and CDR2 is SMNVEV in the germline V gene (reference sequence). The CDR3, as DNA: TGTGCCAGCAGTTTAACAGGTCCCGATGGCTACACCTTC. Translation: CASSLTGPDGYTF.

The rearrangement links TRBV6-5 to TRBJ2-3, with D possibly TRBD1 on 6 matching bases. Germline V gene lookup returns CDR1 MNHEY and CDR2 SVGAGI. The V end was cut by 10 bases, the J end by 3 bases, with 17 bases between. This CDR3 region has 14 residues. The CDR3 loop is CAIKDRLGTDTQYF. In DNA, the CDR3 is TGTGCCATAAAGGACAGACTTGGGACAGATACGCAGTATTTT.

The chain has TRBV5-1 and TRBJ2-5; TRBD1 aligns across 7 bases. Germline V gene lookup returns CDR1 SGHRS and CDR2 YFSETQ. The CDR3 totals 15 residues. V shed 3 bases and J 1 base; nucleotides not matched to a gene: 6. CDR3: CASSSPGGSQETQYF. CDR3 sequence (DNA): TGCGCCAGCAGCTCACCAGGGGGAAGCCAAGAGACCCAGTACTTC.

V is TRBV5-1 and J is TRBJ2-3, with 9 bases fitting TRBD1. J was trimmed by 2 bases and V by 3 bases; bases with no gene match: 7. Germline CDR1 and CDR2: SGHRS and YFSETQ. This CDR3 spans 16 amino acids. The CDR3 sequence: CASSYLQGAVTDTQYF. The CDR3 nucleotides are TGCGCCAGCAGCTACCTACAGGGGGCAGTCACAGATACGCAGTATTTT.

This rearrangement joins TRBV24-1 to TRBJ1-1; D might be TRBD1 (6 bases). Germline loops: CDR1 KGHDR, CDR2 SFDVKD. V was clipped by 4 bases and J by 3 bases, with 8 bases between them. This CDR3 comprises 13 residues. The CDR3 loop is CATSDRGYTEAFF. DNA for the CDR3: TGTGCCACCAGTGACAGGGGATACACTGAAGCTTTCTTT.

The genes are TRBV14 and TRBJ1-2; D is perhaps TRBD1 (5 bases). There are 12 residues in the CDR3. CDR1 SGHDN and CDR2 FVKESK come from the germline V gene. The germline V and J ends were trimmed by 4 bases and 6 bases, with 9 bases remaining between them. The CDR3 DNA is TGTGCCAGCAGCCGGCAGGGAAATGGCTACACCTTC. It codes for CASSRQGNGYTF.

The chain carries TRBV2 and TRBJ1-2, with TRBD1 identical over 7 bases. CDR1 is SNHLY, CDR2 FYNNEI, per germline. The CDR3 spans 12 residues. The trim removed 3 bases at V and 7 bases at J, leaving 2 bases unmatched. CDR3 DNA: TGTGCCAGCAGTGAGGACAGGAGTGGCTACACCTTC. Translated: CASSEDRSGYTF.

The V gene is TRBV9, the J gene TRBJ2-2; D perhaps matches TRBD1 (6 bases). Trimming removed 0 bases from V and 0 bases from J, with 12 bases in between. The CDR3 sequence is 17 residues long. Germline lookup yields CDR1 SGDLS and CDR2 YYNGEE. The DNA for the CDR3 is TGTGCCAGCAGCGTAGCCTCAGGGGCTACGAACACCGGGGAGCTGTTTTTT. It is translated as CASSVASGATNTGELFF.

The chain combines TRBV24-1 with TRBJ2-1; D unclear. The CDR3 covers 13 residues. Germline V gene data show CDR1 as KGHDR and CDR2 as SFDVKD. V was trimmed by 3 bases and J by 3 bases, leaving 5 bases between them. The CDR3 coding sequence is TGTGCCACCAGTGATCTTTACTACAATGAGCAGTTCTTC. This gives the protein CATSDLYYNEQFF.